These 18 T cell receptor beta chains originate from one sample sequenced in a study of cytomegalovirus exposure and HLA in healthy donors. Vbeta (60) and Jbeta (13) primers were used in the PCR. The data were produced by immunoSEQ multiplex PCR, yet TCRdb's version contains in-frame clones alone and is incomplete. This table holds under 200,000 clones, about 72% found once. The specimen was PBMCs. These receptors were collected from a man aged 45-65 years in good health and CMV-seropositive.

To note about this clone: The sample carries other DNA sequences with the same CDR3. V gene TRBV5-6 combines with J gene TRBJ2-7; 10 bases fit TRBD1. Germline assignment: CDR1 SGHDT and CDR2 YYEEEE. After removal of 1 base from V and 9 bases from J, the junction contained 4 bases not matched to a gene. The CDR3 length is 13 residues. DNA for the CDR3: TGTGCCAGCAGCTTGCAGACAGGGGGCGTGCAGTACTTC. This sequence encodes CASSLQTGGVQYF.

The gene calls are TRBV7-9 and TRBJ1-1; D is unresolved. Germline loops: CDR1 SEHNR, CDR2 FQNEAQ (reference sequence). The CDR3 covers 14 residues. V lost 7 bases and J lost 5, with 17 bases in between. CDR3 DNA sequence: TGTGCCAGCACCGGAGACCGCGGTCGGACTGAAGCTTTCTTT. Translated, it gives CASTGDRGRTEAFF. Together with reference TRBV7-9 and TRBJ1-1, the CDR3 gives the full variable domain: DTGVSQNPRHKITKRGQNVTFRCDPISEHNRLYWYRQTLGQGPEFLTYFQNEAQLEKSRLLSDRFSAERPKGSFSTLEIQRTEQGDSAMYLCASTGDRGRTEAFFGQGTRLTVV.

This chain uses TRBV7-9 with TRBJ1-2; tentative D call: TRBD1 (6 bases). Germline V gives CDR1 SEHNR, CDR2 FQNEAQ (reference sequence). Between the trimmed V and J ends, which lost 0 bases and 7 bases, there was a span of 12 bases. The CDR3 has 14 residues. For the CDR3, the DNA is TGTGCCAGCAGCTTAGCCCACAGGGAGGGTGGCTACACCTTC. This translates into CASSLAHREGGYTF.

This clone has a single count. This chain uses TRBV4-2 with TRBJ2-1; 8 bases map to TRBD2. There are 14 residues in the CDR3. Per the germline V gene, CDR1 is LGHNA and CDR2 is YNFKEQ. V gave up 6 bases and J gave up 4 bases; unmatched junction bases: 5. The CDR3 sequence is CASREGGGYNEQFF. The CDR3, as DNA: TGTGCCAGCAGGGAAGGCGGGGGGTACAATGAGCAGTTCTTC.

The V and J genes are TRBV6-5 and TRBJ1-6; perhaps TRBD1 as D (5 bases). CDR3 length: 15 residues. V gave up 0 bases and J gave up 9 bases, with 12 bases separating them. The germline CDR1 and CDR2 sequences are MNHEY and SVGAGI. The CDR3 protein is CASSYSLGVSSPLHF. The CDR3 nucleotides read TGTGCCAGCAGTTACTCATTAGGGGTGAGTTCACCCCTCCACTTT.

The chain has TRBV19 and TRBJ2-7; 9 positions agree with TRBD2. This CDR3 contains 15 residues. Germline assignment: CDR1 LNHDA and CDR2 SQIVND (reference sequence). The V gene end was trimmed by 4 bases and the J gene end by 2 bases; junction bases not matched to a gene: 6. CDR3 sequence: CASSTLAGAPYEQYF. The DNA for the CDR3 is TGTGCCAGTAGTACATTAGCGGGGGCACCCTACGAGCAGTACTTC.

V gene TRBV29-1 combines with J gene TRBJ2-1; perhaps TRBD2 as D (6 bases). This CDR3 has 14 amino acids. V was pared by 3 bases and J by 2 bases, with 11 bases between. Germline V lookup: CDR1 SQVTM, CDR2 ANQGSEA. CDR3 DNA: TGCAGCGTTGAGATAGCGGTAACCTACAATGAGCAGTTCTTC. It encodes CSVEIAVTYNEQFF.

The chain uses TRBV27 and TRBJ2-4; D is perhaps TRBD1 (5 bases). Between the trimmed V and J ends, which lost 3 bases and 0 bases, there was a span of 12 bases. Germline-derived CDR1 and CDR2 are MNHEY and SMNVEV (reference sequence). The CDR3 is made up of 16 amino acids. In nucleotides, the CDR3 is TGTGCCAGCAGTTTGACAGCAGCTCTAGCCAAAAACATTCAGTACTTC. Its translation is CASSLTAALAKNIQYF.

The CDR3 spells CASSPPGLAGAYNEQFF. Here the CDR3 DNA reads TGTGCCAGCAGCCCTCCGGGACTAGCGGGGGCCTACAATGAGCAGTTCTTC. This chain connects TRBV7-9 to TRBJ2-1, with 14 positions matching TRBD2. The CDR3 extends over 17 amino acids. Germline V gene lookup returns CDR1 SEHNR and CDR2 FQNEAQ (reference sequence). The V segment lost 5 bases and the J segment 2 bases; nucleotides outside the gene matches: 5. Together with reference TRBV7-9 and TRBJ2-1, the CDR3 gives the full variable domain: DTGVSQNPRHKITKRGQNVTFRCDPISEHNRLYWYRQTLGQGPEFLTYFQNEAQLEKSRLLSDRFSAERPKGSFSTLEIQRTEQGDSAMYLCASSPPGLAGAYNEQFFGPGTRLTVL.

CDR3 loop: CSAMPGTGHQETQYF. The CDR3 DNA reads TGCAGCGCAATGCCGGGGACAGGGCATCAAGAGACCCAGTACTTC. The chain links TRBV29-1 to TRBJ2-5, with TRBD1 matching over 9 bases. The CDR3 runs 15 residues. The germline V gene has CDR1 SQVTM and CDR2 ANQGSEA. The V and J ends lost 7 bases and 2 bases, in that order; junction bases with no gene match: 11.

The rearrangement joins TRBV10-1 to TRBJ2-5; 7 nucleotides align to TRBD2. The length of the CDR3 is 13 residues. Trimming at V came to 5 bases and at J to 4 bases, leaving 4 bases not matched to a gene. Germline loops: CDR1 WNHNN, CDR2 SYGVQD (reference sequence). DNA of the CDR3: TGCGCCAGCAGTCGGGGAGGGTTAGAGACCCAGTACTTC. Translation: CASSRGGLETQYF.

The chain joins TRBV4-1 to TRBJ1-1, with D unclear. V dropped 3 bases and J dropped 9 bases, with 11 bases sitting between them. The germline CDR1 and CDR2 sequences are MGHRA and YSYEKL. The CDR3 spans 12 residues. The CDR3 nucleotides are TGCGCCAGCAGCCACATCCGGGATAAAGCTTTCTTT. This gives the protein CASSHIRDKAFF.

The chain employs TRBV15 and TRBJ2-5, with TRBD1 matching 8 bases. Germline V gene data show CDR1 as LNHNV and CDR2 as YYDKDF (reference sequence). The CDR3 is made up of 14 amino acids. Germline trimming cut 7 bases from V and 5 bases from J; bases unmatched to any gene: 9. CDR3 in DNA: TGTGCCACCACCTCTGTTACAGGGGGTGAGACCCAGTACTTC. Translation: CATTSVTGGETQYF.

This clone came up a few times. The V and J genes are TRBV9 and TRBJ2-2; tentative D call: TRBD1 (6 bases). Trimming stripped 4 bases from V and 0 bases from J, with 7 bases between. The CDR3 has 14 amino acids. CDR1 and CDR2 (germline): SGDLS, YYNGEE. In nucleotides, the CDR3 is TGTGCCAGCAGCTGGACAGCGAACACCGGGGAGCTGTTTTTT. It is translated as CASSWTANTGELFF.

The genes are TRBV4-1 and TRBJ2-7; 7 positions agree with TRBD2. V dropped 0 bases and J dropped 9; count of bases not matched to a gene: 11. This CDR3 has 15 amino acids. Germline-derived CDR1 and CDR2 are MGHRA and YSYEKL. CDR3: CASSQDGLAGVGQYF. The CDR3 region has the DNA TGCGCCAGCAGCCAAGACGGATTAGCGGGCGTCGGGCAGTACTTC.

CDR3 protein: CASSLAGTSYEQYF. CDR3 coding DNA: TGCGCCAGCAGCTTGGCCGGGACATCCTACGAGCAGTACTTC. The gene calls are TRBV5-1 and TRBJ2-7, with D perhaps matching TRBD1 (6 bases). Germline values: CDR1 SGHRS, CDR2 YFSETQ. V was shortened by 0 bases and J by 1 base, with 8 bases between the two germline ends. CDR3 size: 14 residues.

This clone was detected once. This chain links TRBV11-2 with TRBJ2-2; D is unresolved. The CDR3 runs 15 residues. Germline V CDR1 and CDR2: SGHAT, FQNNGV. Deletions cut 1 base from V and 7 bases from J, with 13 bases between. The CDR3 DNA reads TGTGCCAGCAGCTTAGTGGTTGTATTCGGCGGGGAGCTGTTTTTT. This translates into CASSLVVVFGGELFF.

This clone was counted between two and nine times. J is TRBJ2-2 and V is TRBV2, with TRBD1 as a possible D gene (6 bases). The germline CDR1 and CDR2 sequences are SNHLY and FYNNEI. The CDR3 runs 13 residues. Trimming pared 5 bases from V and 8 bases from J, leaving 12 bases between. In DNA form, the CDR3 reads TGTGCCAGCAGTCCACAGGGTTCAGGGGAGCTGTTTTTT. Its protein is CASSPQGSGELFF.